The present entry profiles one T cell receptor (beta chain) with its context. Sequencing was performed with immunoSEQ multiplex PCR; in TCRdb, only in-frame clones are kept and a portion is missing. Seen here are a few hundred thousand clones, 87% observed once, and the top ten hold around 1.9%. Per the germline V gene, CDR1 is SEHNR and CDR2 is FQNEAQ (reference sequence). After removal of 2 bases from V and 7 bases from J, the junction contained 5 bases not matched to a gene. The CDR3 is made up of 15 amino acids. The sample belongs to a study of blood T cell repertoires in COVID-19. Study-level information: Acute and convalescent COVID-19 specimens originated in the United States, Italy and Spain.

The TCR comes from a man in his forties in a cohort exposed to, infected with or recovered from COVID-19 (not recorded which). The sequencing input was PBMCs or T cells enriched from blood (not recorded which). This chain links TRBV7-9 with TRBJ2-2; 9 nucleotides align to TRBD2. CDR3 residues: CASSLLAGGLGELFF. CDR3 nucleotide sequence: TGTGCCAGCAGCTTACTCGCGGGAGGGCTCGGGGAGCTGTTTTTT.